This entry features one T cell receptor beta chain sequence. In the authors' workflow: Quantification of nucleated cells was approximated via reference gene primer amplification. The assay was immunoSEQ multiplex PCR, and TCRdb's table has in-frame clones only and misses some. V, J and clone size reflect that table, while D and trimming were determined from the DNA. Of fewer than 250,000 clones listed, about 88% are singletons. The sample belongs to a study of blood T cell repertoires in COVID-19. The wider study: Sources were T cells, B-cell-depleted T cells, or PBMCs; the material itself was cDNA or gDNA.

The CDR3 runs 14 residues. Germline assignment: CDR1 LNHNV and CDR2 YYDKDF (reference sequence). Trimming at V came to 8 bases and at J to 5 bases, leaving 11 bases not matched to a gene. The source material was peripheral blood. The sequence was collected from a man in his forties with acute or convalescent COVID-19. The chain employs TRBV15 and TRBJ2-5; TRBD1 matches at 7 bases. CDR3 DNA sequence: TGTGCCACCGGTAGACAGGGTAGTACGGAGACCCAGTACTTC. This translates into CATGRQGSTETQYF.